This TCR beta chain originates from a study of T cells after yellow fever vaccination. Study results and limitations: Just a small share of clonotypes turned up in the CD4 compartment as well as the CD8 compartment. High-abundance clonotypes from the bulk population could contaminate FACS-sorted repertoires. Once the booster was given, most primary-vaccination clones reappeared, at around 96% for CD4 and 88% for CD8.

This clonotype occurred a few times. The antigen is undetermined. The TCR cDNA carried a universal primer site and UMIs from 5'RACE template switching. TCRdb recomputed calls from the 5' RACE reads with MiXCR, one row per CDR3 protein. The sample shows fewer than 400,000 distinct CDR3 sequences, roughly 10% of them seen only once. The specimen was CD4+ T cells sorted from PBMCs, collected 45 days after the yellow fever booster vaccination. The receptor was derived from a man aged 18 to 30 who received the YFV17D yellow fever vaccine.

CDR3 in DNA: TGTGCCAGCAGCTTAGAGGGGGCGACTAGTTCACCCCTCCACTTT. This gives the protein CASSLEGATSSPLHF. The chain links TRBV7-2 to TRBJ1-6; TRBD1 agrees at 7 bases. Germline CDR1 is SGHTA and CDR2 is FQGNSA. Trimming cost V 1 base and J 9 bases; bases outside gene matches: 6. This CDR3 spans 15 amino acids.